This TCR beta chain was sequenced in a study of blood T cell repertoires in COVID-19. For the study at large: The United States, Italy and Spain were the sources of the acute and convalescent COVID-19 samples. T cells, B-cell-depleted T cells, or PBMCs provided the cDNA or gDNA that served as material.

Methods used by the authors: For nucleated cells, counts were estimated from reference gene primer amplification. The protocol was immunoSEQ multiplex PCR, while the TCRdb copy is restricted to in-frame clones and leaves out a portion. The V and J calls and clone size come from that table; D and trimming were worked out from the DNA. The sample lists under 200,000 clones, roughly 70% occurring once. CDR1 KGHSH and CDR2 LQKENI come from the germline V gene. V was shortened by 0 bases and J by 10 bases, with 19 bases between the two germline ends. The CDR3 is 17 residues long. This TCR was recovered from a woman of 80 years or more with acute or convalescent COVID-19. V and J are TRBV18 and TRBJ1-6, with D possibly matching TRBD1 (5 bases). The sequenced material came from peripheral blood. The CDR3: CASSPPLFAGRGSPLHF. CDR3 bases: TGTGCCAGCTCACCACCCCTTTTTGCGGGGCGAGGGTCACCCCTCCACTTT.